The 20 T cell receptor beta chains below all came from one sample that was sequenced in a study of T cell responses to AZD1222 COVID-19 vaccine (dated by TCRdb to the early 2020s). The sample's time point label, decoded: baseline before first vaccination. The receptor library was made with the immunoSEQ multiplex PCR assay. Held by TCRdb, this immuneACCESS table contains in-frame sequences only and omits some clones. Under half of the omission traces to an unresolved V gene where checked; the cause of the rest is unknown. This sample is represented by around 100,000 clones; about four fifths of them were singletons. The ten largest clones take up roughly 10% of the sample. The source was peripheral blood, collected on day 0 of AZD1222 vaccination. The receptors were sampled from an adult in good health.

This clone has just a few counts. The chain couples TRBV18 to TRBJ1-1; D gene unclear. The CDR3 consists of 14 residues. Germline V gives CDR1 KGHSH, CDR2 LQKENI. Trimming stripped 2 bases from V and 6 bases from J, with 13 bases between. CDR3 protein: CASSPAAILAEAFF. The CDR3 region has the DNA TGTGCCAGCTCACCAGCAGCAATTCTGGCTGAAGCTTTCTTT.

This clone appeared a single time. V is TRBV7-2 and J is TRBJ2-5; 12 positions match TRBD2. CDR1 SGHTA and CDR2 FQGNSA come from the germline V gene. V lost 3 bases to trimming and J lost 7 bases; unmatched junction nucleotides: 9. The CDR3 has 16 amino acids. The CDR3 sequence: CASSFSSGRDLGTQYF. In nucleotides, the CDR3 is TGTGCCAGCAGCTTCTCTAGCGGGAGGGACTTGGGGACCCAGTACTTC. Complete variable domain (other parts from reference TRBV7-2 and TRBJ2-5): GAGVSQSPSNKVTEKGKDVELRCDPISGHTALYWYRQSLGQGLEFLIYFQGNSAPDKSGLPSDRFSAERTGGSVSTLTIQRTQQEDSAVYLCASSFSSGRDLGTQYFGPGTRLLVL.

The rearrangement joins TRBV5-6 to TRBJ2-1, with D tentatively TRBD2 (5 bases). This CDR3 region has 17 residues. The V and J ends lost 6 bases and 1 base respectively, with 20 bases between them. The germline V gene has CDR1 SGHDT and CDR2 YYEEEE. This chain's CDR3 is CASITVGTPGSYNEQFF. The DNA of the CDR3 is TGTGCCAGCATTACGGTGGGTACCCCGGGGTCCTACAATGAGCAGTTCTTC.

This clone appeared once. The genes are TRBV27 and TRBJ1-2; 7 bases agree with TRBD1. The CDR3 runs 13 residues. Trimming cost V 7 bases and J 3 bases; bases outside gene matches: 5. Germline CDR1 is MNHEY and CDR2 is SMNVEV (reference sequence). The CDR3 is CASTRGTDYGYTF. The CDR3 nucleotides read TGTGCCAGCACCAGGGGGACGGACTATGGCTACACCTTC.

The gene calls are TRBV11-2 and TRBJ2-2; 11 bases map to TRBD2. J was trimmed by 2 bases and V by 6 bases; bases with no gene match: 5. The CDR3 covers 16 residues. Germline-derived CDR1 and CDR2 are SGHAT and FQNNGV. CDR3 sequence: CASRSGLAGNTGELFF. The CDR3 DNA reads as TGTGCCAGCAGATCCGGACTAGCGGGTAACACCGGGGAGCTGTTTTTT.

The table lists this clone with a few counts. The chain combines TRBV28 with TRBJ2-7, with 7 bases fitting TRBD2. The V segment lost 10 bases and the J segment 4 bases; nucleotides outside the gene matches: 10. The CDR3 is 13 residues long. Germline V gene sequence: CDR1 MDHEN, CDR2 SYDVKM. The CDR3 DNA sequence: TGTGCCACCCTAGGGAGGGTTGGATACGAGCAGTACTTC. Protein sequence: CATLGRVGYEQYF.

The chain recombines TRBV15 with TRBJ2-7; 7 bases are shared with TRBD2. The CDR3 runs 13 residues. V was pared by 5 bases and J by 6 bases, with 7 bases of the junction left unmatched. Germline lookup yields CDR1 LNHNV and CDR2 YYDKDF (reference sequence). The CDR3 loop is CATSPMLAAEQYF. The CDR3 DNA is TGTGCCACCAGCCCGATGCTAGCGGCCGAGCAGTACTTC.

This chain uses TRBV18 with TRBJ2-1, with D perhaps TRBD2 (6 bases). The CDR3 length is 14 residues. The ends were cut back, 10 bases at V and 4 bases at J, with 17 bases in the middle. Germline assignment: CDR1 KGHSH and CDR2 LQKENI. The CDR3 DNA reads as TGTGCCACCACGATCGGGAGTCTTTACAATGAGCAGTTCTTC. Protein: CATTIGSLYNEQFF.

This clone was seen only a few times. This chain connects TRBV2 to TRBJ2-7; 9 bases align to TRBD1. V shed 6 bases and J 3 bases; nucleotides not matched to a gene: 3. The germline V gene encodes CDR1 SNHLY and CDR2 FYNNEI. The CDR3 covers 13 residues. This CDR3 reads CASRSDRGYEQYF. CDR3 nucleotides: TGTGCCAGCAGGTCGGACAGGGGCTACGAGCAGTACTTC.

The chain joins TRBV6-6 to TRBJ2-5; 7 bases agree with TRBD2. The V and J ends lost 6 bases and 6 bases, in that order; junction bases with no gene match: 16. CDR3 length: 16 residues. The germline CDR1 and CDR2 sequences are MNHNY and SVGAGI (reference sequence). The CDR3 coding sequence is TGTGCCAGCAGGGGGGAGGGTTCAGGTCTGCTTAAGACCCAGTACTTC. It encodes CASRGEGSGLLKTQYF.

This clone was detected only a few times. The rearrangement uses TRBV7-9 and TRBJ1-6; tentative D call: TRBD1 (5 bases). This CDR3 is 13 amino acids long. CDR1 SEHNR and CDR2 FQNEAQ come from the germline V gene (reference sequence). Trimming left V 5 bases short and J 10 bases short, with 12 bases between. The CDR3 loop is CASSEGRESPLHF. CDR3 sequence (DNA): TGTGCCAGCAGCGAAGGCAGGGAATCACCCCTCCACTTT.

This sequence joins TRBV3-1 (or the pseudogene TRBV3-2) and TRBJ1-5; D remains ambiguous. The CDR3 totals 13 residues. CDR1 is LGHDT, CDR2 YNNKEL, per germline (reference sequence). V gave up 1 base and J gave up 5 bases, with 6 bases separating them. Here the CDR3 reads CASSQGRDQPQHF. The CDR3 DNA sequence: TGTGCCAGCAGCCAAGGGAGGGATCAGCCCCAGCATTTT.

The V call is TRBV9, the J call TRBJ2-7; 11 bases agree with TRBD2. Trimming removed 4 bases from V and 2 bases from J; junction bases left unmatched: 11. Germline CDR1 is SGDLS and CDR2 is YYNGEE. This CDR3 spans 17 amino acids. The CDR3 DNA reads as TGTGCCAGCAGCCAGTCCTATGGGACTAGCGGAACCTACGAGCAGTACTTC. This encodes CASSQSYGTSGTYEQYF.

This clone appeared a few times. This chain joins TRBV19 and TRBJ2-2; D may be TRBD1 (5 bases). This CDR3 comprises 13 residues. The V end was cut by 4 bases, the J end by 3 bases, with 6 bases between. Germline V gene sequence: CDR1 LNHDA, CDR2 SQIVND (reference sequence). The CDR3 protein is CASSTGYTGELFF. The CDR3, as DNA: TGTGCCAGTAGTACAGGGTACACCGGGGAGCTGTTTTTT.

The CDR3 DNA follows: TGTGCCAGCAGCTTGGAAATCGGACAGACCGGGGAGCTGTTTTTT. Protein product: CASSLEIGQTGELFF. The chain carries TRBV5-4 and TRBJ2-2, with a possible D match to TRBD1 (6 bases). CDR3 length: 15 amino acids. V lost 0 bases to trimming and J lost 5 bases, with 11 bases between them. Germline V gene data show CDR1 as SGHNT and CDR2 as YYREEE (reference sequence).

The chain couples TRBV3-1 (or the pseudogene TRBV3-2) to TRBJ2-2; D is ambiguous. Trimming cost V 3 bases and J 6 bases, with 5 bases left between them. The CDR3 is 12 amino acids. The germline V gene encodes CDR1 LGHDT and CDR2 YNNKEL (reference sequence). CDR3 protein: CASSQIAGELFF. As DNA, the CDR3 is TGTGCCAGCAGCCAGATCGCCGGGGAGCTGTTTTTT.

CDR3 sequence: CASSGGTALFANTIYF. The CDR3 DNA sequence: TGCGCCAGCAGCGGAGGGACAGCCCTTTTTGCAAACACCATATATTTT. The chain links TRBV5-1 to TRBJ1-3; 7 bases match TRBD1. V was pared by 4 bases and J by 6 bases, with 13 bases of the junction left unmatched. The CDR3 spans 16 residues. The germline CDR1 and CDR2 sequences are SGHRS and YFSETQ.

This clone was counted once. The chain uses TRBV11-3 and TRBJ1-1; D is undetermined. Trimming took 5 bases from V and 2 from J, leaving 9 bases between them. The CDR3 loop spans 13 amino acids. Looked up from germline, CDR1 is SGHNT and CDR2 is YENEEA. The CDR3 is CASSLLPNTEAFF. In DNA, the CDR3 is TGTGCCAGCAGCCTCCTTCCCAACACTGAAGCTTTCTTT.

V usage is TRBV6-5 and J usage is TRBJ1-6; TRBD1 matches at 11 bases. This CDR3 is built from 15 residues. CDR1 MNHEY and CDR2 SVGAGI come from the germline V gene. V lost 0 bases to trimming and J lost 12 bases; unmatched junction nucleotides: 4. Here the CDR3 reads CASSYSGTGGRPLHF. The CDR3 DNA reads TGTGCCAGCAGTTACTCGGGGACAGGGGGTCGACCCCTCCACTTT.

This chain connects TRBV5-4 to TRBJ1-1; D call uncertain. Germline loops: CDR1 SGHNT, CDR2 YYREEE (reference sequence). The CDR3 is 13 amino acids. The ends were cut back, 4 bases at V and 3 bases at J, with 10 bases in the middle. CDR3 protein: CASSLVGYTEAFF. Here the CDR3 DNA reads TGTGCCAGCAGCCTTGTTGGCTACACTGAAGCTTTCTTT.